The sequence of this T cell receptor beta chain was determined in a study of control samples from healthy donors and cancer patients. Assay: immunoSEQ multiplex PCR; the TCRdb copy retains only in-frame clones and omits some. The sample lists 170,000 or so clones, 90% to 95% seen once, with roughly 1.3% in the top ten. There are 16 residues in the CDR3. Germline V gene data show CDR1 as KGHSH and CDR2 as LQKENI. With 3 bases removed from V and 0 bases from J, the gap between germline ends came to 12 bases. This TCR was recovered from a woman younger than 35 in good health. The V gene is TRBV18, the J gene TRBJ1-3; D perhaps matches TRBD1 (5 bases). Sequencing was carried out using blood. The CDR3 here is CASSPGGPISGNTIYF. Written as DNA, the CDR3 is TGTGCCAGCTCACCCGGGGGACCGATCTCTGGAAACACCATATATTTT.